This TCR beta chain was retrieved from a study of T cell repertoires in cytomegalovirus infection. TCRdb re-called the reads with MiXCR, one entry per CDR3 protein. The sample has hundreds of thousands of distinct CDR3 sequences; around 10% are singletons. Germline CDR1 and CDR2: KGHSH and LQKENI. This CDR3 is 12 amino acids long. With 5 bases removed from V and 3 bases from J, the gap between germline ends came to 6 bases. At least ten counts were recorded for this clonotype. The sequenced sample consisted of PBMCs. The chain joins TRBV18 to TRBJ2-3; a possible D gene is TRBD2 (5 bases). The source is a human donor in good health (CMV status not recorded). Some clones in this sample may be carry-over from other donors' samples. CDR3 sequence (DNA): TGTGCCAGCTCAACGGGGACAGATACGCAGTATTTT. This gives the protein CASSTGTDTQYF.